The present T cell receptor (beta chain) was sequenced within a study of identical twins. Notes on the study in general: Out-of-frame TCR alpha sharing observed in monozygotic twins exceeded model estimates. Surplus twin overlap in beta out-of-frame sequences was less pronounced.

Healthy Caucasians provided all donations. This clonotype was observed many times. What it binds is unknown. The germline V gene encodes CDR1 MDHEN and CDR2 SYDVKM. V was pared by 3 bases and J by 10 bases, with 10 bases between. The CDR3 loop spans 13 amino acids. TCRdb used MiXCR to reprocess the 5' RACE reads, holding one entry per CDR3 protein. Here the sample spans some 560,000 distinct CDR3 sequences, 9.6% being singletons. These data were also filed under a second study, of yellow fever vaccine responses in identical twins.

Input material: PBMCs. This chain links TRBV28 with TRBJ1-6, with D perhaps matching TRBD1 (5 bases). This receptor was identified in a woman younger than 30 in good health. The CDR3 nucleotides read TGTGCCAGCAGTTTCGGAGGGGCCTCACCCCTCCACTTT. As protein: CASSFGGASPLHF. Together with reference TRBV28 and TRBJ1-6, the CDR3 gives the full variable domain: DVKVTQSSRYLVKRTGEKVFLECVQDMDHENMFWYRQDPGLGLRLIYFSYDVKMKEKGDIPEGYSVSREKKERFSLILESASTNQTSMYLCASSFGGASPLHFGNGTRLTVT.